Presented here are 17 T cell receptor beta chains from one specimen sequenced in a study of T cells in Graves' hyperthyroidism and ophthalmopathy. Amplified regions were TCR beta CDR3 sequences from RNA transcripts. The primer set for the first-round RT-PCR of the TCR CDR3 was HTBI. From the multiplex PCR reads, TCRdb called clonotypes with MiXCR, one entry per CDR3 protein. The sample has about 690,000 distinct CDR3 sequences, about 18% seen once. The sample was blood. Receptors were obtained from a man aged 50 to 59 with Graves' hyperthyroidism.

This clonotype came up a few times. At one end, the junction sequence differs from germline, possibly due to a read error. CDR3 residues: CASSFGLAGYEQHF. The CDR3 bases are TGTGCCAGCAGCTTTGGACTAGCCGGCTACGAGCAGCACTTC. The rearrangement links TRBV7-2 to TRBJ2-7; 8 bases map to TRBD2. This CDR3 region has 14 residues. Germline V CDR1 and CDR2: SGHTA, FQGNSA.

The chain employs TRBV24-1 and TRBJ2-6; TRBD2 is a possible D gene (5 bases). The V gene's germline CDR1 is KGHDR and CDR2 SFDVKD. CDR3 length: 18 amino acids. Trimming shortened V by 3 bases and J by 0 bases, and 14 bases separated the two germline ends. The CDR3 is CATSDPGYHSSGANVLTF. The CDR3 nucleotides are TGTGCCACCAGTGATCCGGGGTACCACTCCTCTGGGGCCAACGTCCTGACTTTC.

CDR3 loop: CASSQEGGLFPQHF. The DNA for the CDR3 is TGCGCCAGCAGCCAAGAAGGCGGACTCTTCCCCCAGCATTTT. The chain uses TRBV4-1 and TRBJ1-5, with D hard to call. The CDR3 consists of 14 residues. The germline gives CDR1 MGHRA, CDR2 YSYEKL. Trimming stripped 0 bases from V and 10 bases from J, with 13 bases between.

This CDR3 is CASSSPAGPYEQYF. CDR3 DNA: TGTGCCAGCAGTTCCCCGGCGGGACCCTACGAGCAGTACTTC. V is TRBV7-9 and J is TRBJ2-7; possibly TRBD2 for D (6 bases). V gave up 6 bases and J gave up 2 bases, with 14 bases separating them. Germline V gene data show CDR1 as SEHNR and CDR2 as FQNEAQ (reference sequence). This CDR3 contains 14 residues.

V usage is TRBV3-1 and J usage is TRBJ2-3; D may be TRBD1 (5 bases). The CDR3 runs to 15 residues. V was pared by 6 bases and J by 1 base, with 14 bases between. The germline V gene encodes CDR1 LGHDT and CDR2 YNNKEL (reference sequence). The CDR3 region is CASSPWTQRTDTQYF. The CDR3 DNA reads as TGTGCCAGCAGTCCATGGACACAACGCACAGATACGCAGTATTTT.

This clonotype was found many times. The genes are TRBV28 and TRBJ1-6; 7 bases fit TRBD1. V gave up 6 bases and J gave up 7 bases; unmatched junction bases: 6. The CDR3 totals 14 residues. CDR1 and CDR2 (germline): MDHEN, SYDVKM. The CDR3 sequence: CASSRQGGNSPLHF. In nucleotides, the CDR3 is TGTGCCAGCAGCCGACAGGGTGGAAATTCACCCCTCCACTTT.

A remark on this clonotype: A much larger clone lies a single base off, so this may be a read error. CDR3 amino acids: CAGSLGADLHEQFF. In DNA form, the CDR3 reads TGTGCCGGCAGCTTAGGCGCGGACCTGCATGAGCAGTTCTTC. The rearrangement links TRBV7-9 to TRBJ2-1, with D unresolved. The CDR3 spans 14 residues. CDR1 SEHNR and CDR2 FQNEAQ come from the germline V gene (reference sequence).

Ten or more counts support this clonotype. V usage is TRBV6-2 or TRBV6-3 and J usage is TRBJ2-1; 16 positions agree with TRBD2. Germline V lookup: CDR1 MNHEY, CDR2 SVGEGT. The CDR3 is 16 residues long. Losses at the gene ends were 4 bases for V and 7 bases for J; bases not matched to a gene: 4. In DNA form, the CDR3 reads TGTGCCAGCAGTTTAGAGGGACTAGCGGGAGGGAATGAGCAGTTCTTC. It yields the protein CASSLEGLAGGNEQFF.

At least ten counts were recorded for this clonotype. Mismatch with germline at one junction end may stem from a read error. The chain carries TRBV5-1 and TRBJ2-5; 14 bases are shared with TRBD2. The CDR3 sequence is 15 residues long. The V gene's germline CDR1 is SGHRS and CDR2 YFSETQ. CDR3 nucleotides: TGTGCCAGCAGCCCGGGACTAGCGGGAGAAGAGACCCAGTACTTC. Translating gives CASSPGLAGEETQYF.

This clonotype was observed at least ten times. The chain has TRBV11-2 and TRBJ2-3; the D gene is possibly TRBD2 (6 bases). Germline CDR1 SGHAT, CDR2 FQNNGV. V lost 5 bases, J lost 6 bases, and 15 bases lay in between. CDR3 length: 14 residues. The CDR3 DNA reads TGTGCCAGCAGCAACCCGCTGGAGGGGGATACGCAGTATTTT. Protein sequence: CASSNPLEGDTQYF.

This clonotype was detected ten times or more. The genes are TRBV29-1 and TRBJ1-2; 10 nucleotides match TRBD1. Looked up from germline, CDR1 is SQVTM and CDR2 is ANQGSEA. Unmatched junction bases numbered 9, after V lost 7 bases and J lost 4 bases. The CDR3 is 14 amino acids. Written as DNA, the CDR3 is TGCAGCGCCGTGACAGGGGGCGAAGTCTATGGCTACACCTTC. Its protein product is CSAVTGGEVYGYTF. Full variable domain (rest looked up from reference TRBV29-1 and TRBJ1-2): SAVISQKPSRDICQRGTSLTIQCQVDSQVTMMFWYRQQPGQSLTLIATANQGSEATYESGFVIDKFPISRPNLTFSTLTVSNMSPEDSSIYLCSAVTGGEVYGYTFGSGTRLTVV.

This clonotype has at least ten counts. The chain has TRBV20-1 and TRBJ1-2; 8 bases align to TRBD1. Germline V gene lookup returns CDR1 DFQATT and CDR2 SNEGSKA (reference sequence). Trimming took 0 bases from V and 2 from J; bases not matched to a gene: 8. The CDR3 consists of 16 residues. This CDR3 is CSARDIRQGANYGYTF. The CDR3 nucleotides read TGCAGTGCTAGAGATATTAGGCAGGGGGCGAACTATGGCTACACCTTC.

This clonotype was seen ten or more times. The chain has TRBV11-1 and TRBJ1-1, with D perhaps matching TRBD1 (6 bases). CDR3 size: 14 residues. The V gene's germline CDR1 is SGHAT and CDR2 FQDESV (reference sequence). Trimming took off 5 bases at V and 1 base at J, with 11 bases between the two ends. The CDR3 is CASSRSDRNTEAFF. DNA of the CDR3: TGTGCCAGCAGCAGATCGGACAGGAACACTGAAGCTTTCTTT.

This clonotype came up many times. J is TRBJ2-7 and V is TRBV2; maybe TRBD1 (6 bases). This CDR3 contains 14 residues. In germline, CDR1 is SNHLY, CDR2 FYNNEI. Trimming cost V 8 bases and J 2 bases, with 16 bases left between them. The CDR3 region is CASLRQELTYEQYF. CDR3 DNA: TGTGCCAGCCTCCGACAGGAACTTACCTACGAGCAGTACTTC.

At least ten counts were recorded for this clonotype. This chain joins TRBV28 and TRBJ1-5; 7 bases line up with TRBD1. The CDR3 consists of 16 residues. Germline values: CDR1 MDHEN, CDR2 SYDVKM. Trimming removed 5 bases from V and 3 bases from J; junction bases left unmatched: 10. The CDR3: CASSRGRQGPNQPQHF. In DNA form, the CDR3 reads TGTGCCAGCAGTAGGGGTAGACAGGGACCCAATCAGCCCCAGCATTTT.

The chain has TRBV5-1 and TRBJ2-3; unclear D gene. V dropped 5 bases and J dropped 0 bases, with 7 bases sitting between them. The V gene's germline CDR1 is SGHRS and CDR2 YFSETQ. The CDR3 spans 13 residues. The CDR3 here is CASRQTSTDTQYF. The CDR3 coding sequence is TGCGCCAGCAGGCAGACCAGCACAGATACGCAGTATTTT.

The V and J genes are TRBV6-2 or TRBV6-3 and TRBJ1-5; the match to TRBD1 covers 8 bases. The V segment lost 2 bases and the J segment 7 bases; nucleotides outside the gene matches: 4. The CDR3 has 14 amino acids. Germline V gives CDR1 MNHEY, CDR2 SVGEGT. CDR3 amino acids: CASSYPGGSQPQHF. The DNA of the CDR3 is TGTGCCAGCAGTTACCCAGGGGGCAGCCAGCCCCAGCATTTT.